This T cell receptor beta chain was captured by sequencing in a study of blood T cell repertoires in COVID-19. Study in general: COVID-19 samples from acute and convalescent phases originated in the United States, Italy and Spain. PBMCs, B-cell-depleted T cells, or T cells provided the cDNA or gDNA that made up the material.

This clone was picked up a small number of times. Germline CDR1 and CDR2: KGHDR and SFDVKD. The CDR3 has 14 residues. Between the trimmed V and J ends, which lost 9 bases and 5 bases, there was a span of 16 bases. Original data processing: Amplification with reference gene primers provided the estimates of nucleated cell counts. Generated by immunoSEQ multiplex PCR, the TCRdb table keeps only in-frame clones and is missing some. The DNA gave D and trimming, while V, J and clone size come from that table. The sample lists almost 35,000 clones; 90% were seen once. The sequence came from a man in his sixties with active or convalescent COVID-19. The chain joins TRBV24-1 to TRBJ1-5; possibly TRBD1 for D (6 bases). Sequencing used peripheral blood. The CDR3 coding sequence is TGTGCCACCTCTCAGGGGCTAATACATCAGCCCCAGCATTTT. This gives the protein CATSQGLIHQPQHF.